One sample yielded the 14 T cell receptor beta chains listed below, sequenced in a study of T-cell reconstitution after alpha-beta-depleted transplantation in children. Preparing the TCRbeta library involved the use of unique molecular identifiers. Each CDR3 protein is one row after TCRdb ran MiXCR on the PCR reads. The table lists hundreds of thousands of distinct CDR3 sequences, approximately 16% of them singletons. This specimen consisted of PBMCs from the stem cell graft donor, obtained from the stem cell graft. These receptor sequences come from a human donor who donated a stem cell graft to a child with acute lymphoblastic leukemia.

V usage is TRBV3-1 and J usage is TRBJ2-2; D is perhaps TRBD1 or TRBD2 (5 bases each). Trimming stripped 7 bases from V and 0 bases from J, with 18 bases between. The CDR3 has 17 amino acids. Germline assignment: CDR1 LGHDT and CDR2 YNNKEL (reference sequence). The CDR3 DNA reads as TGTGCCAGCACCCCAGAGGTACTAGGGGCGAACACCGGGGAGCTGTTTTTT. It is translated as CASTPEVLGANTGELFF. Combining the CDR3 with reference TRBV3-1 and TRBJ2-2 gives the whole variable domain DTAVSQTPKYLVTQMGNDKSIKCEQNLGHDTMYWYKQDSKKFLKIMFSYNNKELIINETVPNRFSPKSPDKAHLNLHINSLELGDSAVYFCASTPEVLGANTGELFFGEGSRLTVL.

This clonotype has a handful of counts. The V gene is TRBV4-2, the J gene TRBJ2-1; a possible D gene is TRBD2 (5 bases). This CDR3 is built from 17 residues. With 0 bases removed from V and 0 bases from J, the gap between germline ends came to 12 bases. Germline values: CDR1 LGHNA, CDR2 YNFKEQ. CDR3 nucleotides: TGTGCCAGCAGCCAAGAGGGCGGGCCTAGCTCCTACAATGAGCAGTTCTTC. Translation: CASSQEGGPSSYNEQFF.

This CDR3 is CASSAPGLTVEQYF. CDR3 sequence (DNA): TGTGCCAGCAGCGCGCCGGGACTTACAGTCGAGCAGTACTTC. V and J are TRBV5-5 and TRBJ2-7; possibly TRBD2 for D (6 bases). The CDR3 totals 14 residues. Trimming cost V 4 bases and J 6 bases, with 17 bases left between them. Germline-derived CDR1 and CDR2 are SGHKS and YYEKEE (reference sequence).

For the CDR3, the DNA is TGTGCCAGCAGCCGGAACGGGGATACGCCCCAGCATTTT. It is translated as CASSRNGDTPQHF. The genes are TRBV2 and TRBJ1-5; D is unresolved. The germline V and J ends were trimmed by 6 bases and 9 bases, with 15 bases remaining between them. This CDR3 has 13 residues. The germline gives CDR1 SNHLY, CDR2 FYNNEI.

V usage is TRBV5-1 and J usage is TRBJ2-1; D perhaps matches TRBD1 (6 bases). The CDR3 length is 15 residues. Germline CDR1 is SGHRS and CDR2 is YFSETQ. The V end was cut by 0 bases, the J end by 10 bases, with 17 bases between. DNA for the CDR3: TGCGCCAGCAGCTTGGAAACAGGGCCCCTTTGGGAGCAGTTCTTC. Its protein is CASSLETGPLWEQFF.

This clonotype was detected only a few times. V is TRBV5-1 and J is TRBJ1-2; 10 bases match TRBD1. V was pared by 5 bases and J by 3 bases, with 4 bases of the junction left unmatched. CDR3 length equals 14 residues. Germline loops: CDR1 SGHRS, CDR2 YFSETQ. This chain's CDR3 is CASRTGGDYYGYTF. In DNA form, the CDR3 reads TGCGCCAGCAGGACAGGGGGCGATTACTATGGCTACACCTTC.

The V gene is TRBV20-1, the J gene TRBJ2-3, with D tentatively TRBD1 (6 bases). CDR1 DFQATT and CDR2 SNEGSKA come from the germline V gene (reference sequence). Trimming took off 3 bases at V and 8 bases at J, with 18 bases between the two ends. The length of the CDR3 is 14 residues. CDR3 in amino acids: CSASLWGRAPTQYF. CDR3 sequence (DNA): TGCAGTGCTAGTTTGTGGGGGCGCGCCCCTACGCAGTATTTT.

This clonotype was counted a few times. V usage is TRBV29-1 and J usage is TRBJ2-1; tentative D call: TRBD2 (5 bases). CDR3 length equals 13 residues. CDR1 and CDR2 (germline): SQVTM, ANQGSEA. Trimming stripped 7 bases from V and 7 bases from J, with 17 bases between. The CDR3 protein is CSAVRTPGNEQFF. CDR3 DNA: TGCAGCGCCGTCCGGACCCCGGGGAATGAGCAGTTCTTC.

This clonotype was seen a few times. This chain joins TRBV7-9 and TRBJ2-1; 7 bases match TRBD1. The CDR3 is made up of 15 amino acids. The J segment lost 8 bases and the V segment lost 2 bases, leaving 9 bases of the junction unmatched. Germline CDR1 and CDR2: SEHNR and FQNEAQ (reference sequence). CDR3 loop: CASSLLQGILYEQFF. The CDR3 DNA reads TGTGCCAGCAGCTTACTACAGGGGATACTCTATGAGCAGTTCTTC.

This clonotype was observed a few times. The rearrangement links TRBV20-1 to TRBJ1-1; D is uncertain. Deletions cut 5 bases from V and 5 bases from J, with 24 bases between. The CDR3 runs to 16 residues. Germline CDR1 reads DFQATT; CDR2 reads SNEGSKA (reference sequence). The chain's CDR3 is CSASPAGRHALTEAFF. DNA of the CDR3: TGCAGTGCTTCCCCCGCGGGCAGGCACGCCCTAACTGAAGCTTTCTTT.

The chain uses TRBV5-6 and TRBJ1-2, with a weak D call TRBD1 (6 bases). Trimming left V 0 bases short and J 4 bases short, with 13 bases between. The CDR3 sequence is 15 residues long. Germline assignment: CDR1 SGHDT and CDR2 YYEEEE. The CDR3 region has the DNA TGTGCCAGCAGCTTGGAGAGGGACATGATCTATGGCTACACCTTC. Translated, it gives CASSLERDMIYGYTF.

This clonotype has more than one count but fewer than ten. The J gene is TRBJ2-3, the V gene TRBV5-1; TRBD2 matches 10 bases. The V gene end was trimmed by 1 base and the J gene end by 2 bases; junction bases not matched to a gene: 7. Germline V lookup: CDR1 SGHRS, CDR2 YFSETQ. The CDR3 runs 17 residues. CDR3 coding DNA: TGCGCCAGCAGCTTGCCGGAAGCGGGAGGGACCACAGATACGCAGTATTTT. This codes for CASSLPEAGGTTDTQYF.

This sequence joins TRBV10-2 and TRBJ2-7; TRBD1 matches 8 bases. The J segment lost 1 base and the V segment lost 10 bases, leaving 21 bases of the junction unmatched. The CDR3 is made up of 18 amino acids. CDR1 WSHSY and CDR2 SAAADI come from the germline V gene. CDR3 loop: CATEAWGQVSGGSYEQYF. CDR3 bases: TGCGCCACAGAGGCGTGGGGACAGGTCTCGGGTGGATCCTACGAGCAGTACTTC.

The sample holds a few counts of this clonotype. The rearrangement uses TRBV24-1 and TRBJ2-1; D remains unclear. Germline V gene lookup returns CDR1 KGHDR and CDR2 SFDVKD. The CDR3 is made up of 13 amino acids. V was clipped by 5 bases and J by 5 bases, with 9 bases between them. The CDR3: CATSGWIHNEQFF. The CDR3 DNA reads TGTGCCACCAGTGGCTGGATCCACAATGAGCAGTTCTTC.